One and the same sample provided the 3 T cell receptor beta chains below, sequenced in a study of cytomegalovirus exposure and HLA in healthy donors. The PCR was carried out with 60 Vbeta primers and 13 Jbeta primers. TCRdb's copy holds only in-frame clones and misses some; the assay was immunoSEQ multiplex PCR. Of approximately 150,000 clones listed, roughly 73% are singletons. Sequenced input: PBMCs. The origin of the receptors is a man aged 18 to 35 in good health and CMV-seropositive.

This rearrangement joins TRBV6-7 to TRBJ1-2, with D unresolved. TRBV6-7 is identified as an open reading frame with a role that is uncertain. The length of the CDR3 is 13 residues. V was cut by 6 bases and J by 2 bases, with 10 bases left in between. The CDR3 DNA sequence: TGTGCCAGCAGACCCGGGAAAAACTATGGCTACACCTTC. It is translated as CASRPGKNYGYTF.

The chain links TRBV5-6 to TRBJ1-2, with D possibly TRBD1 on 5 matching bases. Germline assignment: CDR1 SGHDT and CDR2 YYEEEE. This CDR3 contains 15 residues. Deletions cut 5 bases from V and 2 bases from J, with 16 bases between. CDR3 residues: CASSLKGFENYGYTF. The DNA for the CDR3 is TGTGCCAGCAGTTTGAAGGGGTTTGAGAACTATGGCTACACCTTC.

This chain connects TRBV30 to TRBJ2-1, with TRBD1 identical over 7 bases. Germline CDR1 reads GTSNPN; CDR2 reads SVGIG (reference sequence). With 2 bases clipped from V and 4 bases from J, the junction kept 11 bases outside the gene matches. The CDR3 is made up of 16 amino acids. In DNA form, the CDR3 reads TGTGCCTGGAGTCGTTTGGGGACAGAAACTTACAATGAGCAGTTCTTC. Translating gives CAWSRLGTETYNEQFF.